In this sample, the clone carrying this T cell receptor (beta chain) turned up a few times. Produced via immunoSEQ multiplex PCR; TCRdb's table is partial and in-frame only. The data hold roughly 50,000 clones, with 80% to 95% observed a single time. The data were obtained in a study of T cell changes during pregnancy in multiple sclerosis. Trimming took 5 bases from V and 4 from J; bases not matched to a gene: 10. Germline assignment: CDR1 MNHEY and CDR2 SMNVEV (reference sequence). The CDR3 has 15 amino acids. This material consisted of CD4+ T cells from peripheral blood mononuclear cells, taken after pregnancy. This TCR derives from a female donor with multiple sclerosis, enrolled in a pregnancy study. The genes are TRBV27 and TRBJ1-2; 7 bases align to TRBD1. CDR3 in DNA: TGTGCCAGCAGTCCACGACAGGGAGAGAGCTATGGCTACACCTTC. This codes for CASSPRQGESYGYTF.